This TCR beta chain appears in the sequencing data of a study of shared clonotypes between healthy human individuals. Some clones are missing from TCRdb's copy, which holds only in-frame ones; the method was immunoSEQ multiplex PCR. This sample has around 340,000 clones, with more than 60% found just once. V lost 0 bases and J 5 bases, leaving 19 bases between the germline ends. Germline CDR1 reads LNHNV; CDR2 reads YYDKDF (reference sequence). The CDR3 is 17 residues long. The sequencing sample was made of memory CD4+ T cells sorted from blood. Subset reported: CD45RA-negative fraction. The chain employs TRBV15 and TRBJ2-5; possibly TRBD1 for D (5 bases). This receptor was obtained from a man aged 25 to 40 in good health. The CDR3 here is CATSRDPTSGPRETQYF. DNA of the CDR3: TGTGCCACCAGCAGAGATCCTACTTCAGGGCCCAGGGAGACCCAGTACTTC.